This TCR beta chain was observed in a study of cytomegalovirus exposure and HLA in healthy donors. Notes on the study in general: According to a later analysis, donors in an Asian-associated ancestry cluster reportedly had fewer N-insertions than the roughly 720-donor mean. Sequencing depth roughly uniform across donors was assumed in presence/absence analyses. A list of 150 to 200 TCR beta chains associated with cytomegalovirus was given. Per a later analysis, HLA-associated TCR beta chains showed more clonal expansion than other, equally common TCR beta chains.

On this clone itself: Its antigen is still unknown.

The PCR made use of 60 Vbeta and 13 Jbeta primers. Profiling relied on immunoSEQ multiplex PCR, and the TCRdb table lists in-frame clones only, not all of them. Here the sample spans approximately 210,000 clones, under 85% being singletons. With 0 bases removed from V and 6 bases from J, the gap between germline ends came to 20 bases. Germline V gene sequence: CDR1 LNHNV, CDR2 YYDKDF (reference sequence). There are 17 residues in the CDR3. Sequencing was performed on PBMCs. The chain couples TRBV15 to TRBJ1-1, with D perhaps matching TRBD1 (5 bases). The source of this sequence is a woman aged 45-60 years in good health and CMV-seropositive. The CDR3 loop reads CATSRETWGRSGPEAFF. CDR3 coding DNA: TGTGCCACCAGCAGAGAGACGTGGGGCAGAAGCGGGCCTGAAGCTTTCTTT.